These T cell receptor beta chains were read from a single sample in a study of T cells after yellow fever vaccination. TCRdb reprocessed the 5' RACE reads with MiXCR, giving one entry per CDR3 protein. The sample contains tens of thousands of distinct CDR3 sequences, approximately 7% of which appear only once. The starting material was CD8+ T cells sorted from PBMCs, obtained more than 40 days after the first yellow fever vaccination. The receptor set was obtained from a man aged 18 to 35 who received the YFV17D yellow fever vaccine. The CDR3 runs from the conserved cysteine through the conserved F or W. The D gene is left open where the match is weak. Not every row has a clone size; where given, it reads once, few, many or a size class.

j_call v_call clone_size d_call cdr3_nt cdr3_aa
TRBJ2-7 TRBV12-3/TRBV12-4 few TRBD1 TGTGCCAGCAGTCGGGACAGGTACTACGAGCAGTACTTC CASSRDRYYEQYF
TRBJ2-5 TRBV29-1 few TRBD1 TGCAGCGCCCACCTAGGGACAGTTCAAGAGACCCAGTACTTC CSAHLGTVQETQYF
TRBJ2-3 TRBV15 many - TGTGCCACCAGCATCCTGGAAATAGGGTCAGATACGCAGTATTTT CATSILEIGSDTQYF
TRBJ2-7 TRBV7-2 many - TGTGCCAGCAGCCAAAATCCCTCCTACGAGCAGTACTTC CASSQNPSYEQYF
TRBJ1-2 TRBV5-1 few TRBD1 TGCGCCAGCAGAGGACAGGGAATAGACTATGGCTACACCTTC CASRGQGIDYGYTF
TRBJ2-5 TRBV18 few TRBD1 TGTGCCAGCTCTGACGGACAGGGTCGTCAGGAGACCCAGTACTTC CASSDGQGRQETQYF
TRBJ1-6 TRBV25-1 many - TGTGCCAGCAGTGAAACCGCCGATCATTATTCACCCCTCCACTTT CASSETADHYSPLHF
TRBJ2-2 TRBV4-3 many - TGCGCCAGCAGCCAAGACTCTACCGCGAACACCGGGGAGCTGTTTTTT CASSQDSTANTGELFF
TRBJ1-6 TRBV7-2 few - TGTGCCAGCAGCTTAGGGCGGCCGATTAATTCACCCCTCCACTTT CASSLGRPINSPLHF
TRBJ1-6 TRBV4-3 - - TGCGCCAGCAGCCAAGATCCGGGGACCCAAAATTCACCCCTCCACTTT CASSQDPGTQNSPLHF